Below, 23 T cell receptor beta chains from the same sample are listed, as sequenced in a study of vaccination and CD4 T cells after COVID-19. The study sequenced cultured CD4+ T cell DNA using the Oncomine TCR Beta short-read assay. From the PCR reads, TCRdb called clonotypes with MiXCR, one entry per CDR3 protein. Of about 15,000 distinct CDR3 sequences detected, more than 45% appear once; the ten largest clones hold around 20%. Time point described: late sampling 161 to 241 days after vaccination in three convalescent patients. Treatment indicated: 10-day PBMC culture with coronavirus spike peptide pools or control peptides (ViraFEST assay). These TCRs' antigens remain unknown. This specimen consisted of CD4+ T cells from blood, cultured in vitro, obtained about 7 months after SARS-CoV-2 vaccination. The source of these receptors is a human donor who had recovered from COVID-19.

The V gene is TRBV19, the J gene TRBJ2-5; D gene unclear. Trimming cost V 5 bases and J 5 bases, with 12 bases left between them. Germline loops: CDR1 LNHDA, CDR2 SQIVND (reference sequence). The CDR3 is made up of 13 amino acids. CDR3 region: CASSESLSETQYF. In DNA form, the CDR3 reads TGTGCCAGTAGTGAGTCGCTATCCGAGACCCAGTACTTC.

This clonotype has more than one count but fewer than ten. The rearrangement joins TRBV15 to TRBJ2-3; D is possibly TRBD2 (5 bases). This CDR3 is built from 17 residues. Trimming left V 0 bases short and J 4 bases short, with 17 bases between. Per germline, CDR1 LNHNV and CDR2 YYDKDF (reference sequence). The CDR3 region is CATSREFGVEGADTQYF. Here the CDR3 DNA reads TGTGCCACCAGCAGAGAGTTCGGCGTTGAGGGCGCAGATACGCAGTATTTT.

The V call is TRBV15, the J call TRBJ1-1; TRBD1 matches at 8 bases. J lost 3 bases, V lost 3 bases, and 3 bases had no gene match. Germline CDR1 LNHNV, CDR2 YYDKDF (reference sequence). The CDR3 spans 14 residues. The CDR3 nucleotides are TGTGCCACCAGCAGTAACAGGGGGGACACTGAAGCTTTCTTT. This sequence encodes CATSSNRGDTEAFF.

This rearrangement joins TRBV6-5 to TRBJ2-7; no reliable D call. There are 14 residues in the CDR3. CDR1 and CDR2 (germline): MNHEY, SVGAGI. Deletions cut 0 bases from V and 3 bases from J, with 9 bases between. DNA of the CDR3: TGTGCCAGCAGTTACTCGTCTAGTTTCTACGAGCAGTACTTC. This encodes CASSYSSSFYEQYF.

This sequence joins TRBV20-1 and TRBJ2-2, with 10 bases fitting TRBD1. CDR1 is DFQATT and CDR2 is SNEGSKA in the germline V gene (reference sequence). V shed 3 bases, J shed 5 bases, and the junction held 3 bases outside the gene matches. The CDR3 covers 14 residues. The CDR3 region has the DNA TGCAGTGCTAGCGGACAGGGGGGGACCGGGGAGCTGTTTTTT. Translating it yields CSASGQGGTGELFF.

The chain couples TRBV7-9 to TRBJ2-3; 7 nucleotides match TRBD2. The trim removed 6 bases at V and 2 bases at J, leaving 8 bases unmatched. This CDR3 comprises 15 residues. Germline CDR1 reads SEHNR; CDR2 reads FQNEAQ (reference sequence). CDR3: CASRGSSGDTDTQYF. The CDR3 coding sequence is TGTGCCAGCAGGGGGTCTAGCGGAGACACAGATACGCAGTATTTT.

V gene TRBV7-2 combines with J gene TRBJ1-2, with 8 bases matching TRBD1. The CDR3 consists of 16 residues. V was clipped by 5 bases and J by 3 bases; unmatched bases: 11. Germline V gene sequence: CDR1 SGHTA, CDR2 FQGNSA. CDR3 in amino acids: CASSLGQGVWDYGYTF. CDR3 DNA sequence: TGTGCCAGCAGCCTCGGACAGGGCGTCTGGGACTATGGCTACACCTTC.

This clonotype was seen a few times. The rearrangement uses TRBV20-1 and TRBJ2-4, with TRBD2 identical over 7 bases. Germline loops: CDR1 DFQATT, CDR2 SNEGSKA (reference sequence). This CDR3 has 13 residues. V shed 1 base and J 8 bases; nucleotides not matched to a gene: 5. This CDR3 reads CSARVAGVDIQYF. CDR3 coding DNA: TGCAGTGCTAGAGTGGCGGGGGTTGACATTCAGTACTTC.

In this sample, this clonotype turned up a few times. This chain joins TRBV11-3 and TRBJ2-1; 15 nucleotides line up with TRBD2. J gave up 10 bases and V 5 bases, and 9 bases lay outside the gene matches. CDR3 length equals 16 residues. Germline V lookup: CDR1 SGHNT, CDR2 YENEEA. In DNA form, the CDR3 reads TGTGCCAGCAGCCAGCGGACTAGCGGGAGGGGTATGGAGCAGTTCTTC. It yields the protein CASSQRTSGRGMEQFF.

This clonotype has more than one count but fewer than ten. J is TRBJ2-3 and V is TRBV20-1; 8 bases fit TRBD2. Germline lookup yields CDR1 DFQATT and CDR2 SNEGSKA (reference sequence). The CDR3 length is 13 residues. V lost 3 bases, J lost 5 bases, and 4 bases stayed unmatched. This CDR3 is CSASGGARDTQYF. In DNA form, the CDR3 reads TGCAGTGCTAGCGGGGGGGCCAGAGATACGCAGTATTTT.

The gene calls are TRBV18 and TRBJ2-7; D is possibly TRBD2 (5 bases). Trimming pared 8 bases from V and 4 bases from J, leaving 24 bases between. The germline CDR1 and CDR2 sequences are KGHSH and LQKENI. This CDR3 spans 16 amino acids. For the CDR3, the DNA is TGTGCCAGCACCTCCACCCGGGCCGAGGGATCTTACGAGCAGTACTTC. This codes for CASTSTRAEGSYEQYF.

As regards this clonotype: At one boundary the junction diverges from the germline segment, which might be a read error. V and J are TRBV19 and TRBJ1-2; tentatively, D is TRBD1 (5 bases). Germline V gene lookup returns CDR1 LNHDA and CDR2 SQIVND (reference sequence). The CDR3 length is 15 residues. CDR3 amino acids: CASSPRQRITYGYAF. CDR3 sequence (DNA): TGTGCCAGTAGTCCCCGACAGAGAATTACCTATGGCTACGCCTTC.

V is TRBV20-1 and J is TRBJ2-1, with D unclear. Germline V lookup: CDR1 DFQATT, CDR2 SNEGSKA (reference sequence). CDR3 size: 15 residues. The V end lost 3 bases, the J end lost 0 bases, and 12 bases lay between the germline ends. CDR3 amino acids: CSASPPRSSYNEQFF. Here the CDR3 DNA reads TGCAGTGCTAGCCCGCCGAGAAGCTCCTACAATGAGCAGTTCTTC.

This chain joins TRBV7-2 and TRBJ2-7; 10 bases align to TRBD2. This CDR3 spans 15 amino acids. Per the germline V gene, CDR1 is SGHTA and CDR2 is FQGNSA. The V and J ends lost 5 bases and 6 bases, in that order; junction bases with no gene match: 10. The CDR3 DNA is TGTGCCAGCAGCCCGCCAGCGGGAGGGCCTCTCGAGCAGTACTTC. As protein: CASSPPAGGPLEQYF.

This clonotype has just a few counts. This chain links TRBV15 with TRBJ2-7; D ambiguous. Germline loops: CDR1 LNHNV, CDR2 YYDKDF (reference sequence). The V gene lost 2 bases and the J gene lost 11 bases, with 19 bases spanning the gap. This CDR3 is built from 14 residues. As DNA, the CDR3 is TGTGCCACCAGCAGAAACCCGTTGGCCACGAGGAAGTACTTC. Translation gives CATSRNPLATRKYF.

Only a few counts were recorded for this clonotype. The chain recombines TRBV20-1 with TRBJ2-3; D is undetermined. V lost 4 bases and J lost 2, with 7 bases in between. The CDR3 runs to 12 residues. From germline, CDR1 is DFQATT and CDR2 SNEGSKA (reference sequence). The DNA for the CDR3 is TGCAGTGCTATTCGGGCCACAGATACGCAGTATTTT. Its protein product is CSAIRATDTQYF.

This chain links TRBV29-1 with TRBJ2-4; maybe TRBD1 (5 bases). This CDR3 comprises 13 residues. Germline V gene lookup returns CDR1 SQVTM and CDR2 ANQGSEA. Trimming cost V 6 bases and J 9 bases, with 18 bases left between them. The CDR3 DNA is TGCAGCGTAATTGAAGGGGCCTCTATCATTCAGTACTTC. Encoded protein: CSVIEGASIIQYF.

The V gene is TRBV9, the J gene TRBJ1-2; unclear D gene. This CDR3 comprises 15 residues. The germline gives CDR1 SGDLS, CDR2 YYNGEE. The ends were cut back, 3 bases at V and 0 bases at J, with 12 bases in the middle. CDR3 protein: CASSASQITNYGYTF. Here the CDR3 DNA reads TGTGCCAGCAGCGCATCACAGATTACTAACTATGGCTACACCTTC.

CDR3 DNA: TGTGCCAGCAGCTTATTACTAGCGGGGGGTTGGGAGACCCAGTACTTC. It translates to CASSLLLAGGWETQYF. V is TRBV7-6 and J is TRBJ2-5, with 12 nucleotides matching TRBD2. The V and J ends lost 2 bases and 5 bases, in that order; junction bases with no gene match: 6. CDR3 size: 16 residues. Per germline, CDR1 SGHVS and CDR2 FNYEAQ.

The sample holds a few counts of this clonotype. The chain carries TRBV20-1 and TRBJ1-1; no clear D. CDR3 length: 14 residues. The germline gives CDR1 DFQATT, CDR2 SNEGSKA (reference sequence). The V end lost 3 bases, the J end lost 3 bases, and 14 bases lay between the germline ends. The DNA of the CDR3 is TGCAGTGCTAGCGAATCCCCCACTGACACTGAAGCTTTCTTT. Protein sequence: CSASESPTDTEAFF.

This clonotype was found a few times. The chain links TRBV7-9 to TRBJ1-1; D might be TRBD1 (5 bases). CDR3 length: 16 residues. Germline CDR1 and CDR2: SEHNR and FQNEAQ (reference sequence). Trimming stripped 5 bases from V and 3 bases from J, with 19 bases between. The CDR3 protein is CASSALAAGRDTEAFF. The CDR3 nucleotides are TGTGCCAGCAGCGCACTTGCGGCAGGGCGGGACACTGAAGCTTTCTTT.

This clonotype was picked up a small number of times. The rearrangement links TRBV7-9 to TRBJ2-5; TRBD1 is a possible D gene (6 bases). This CDR3 region has 15 residues. V lost 3 bases, J lost 5 bases, and 16 bases lay in between. Germline V CDR1 and CDR2: SEHNR, FQNEAQ (reference sequence). CDR3 nucleotide sequence: TGTGCCAGCAGCTTCTCAGGGGCAGGACGGGAGACCCAGTACTTC. Protein sequence: CASSFSGAGRETQYF.

The rearrangement joins TRBV7-3 to TRBJ2-7; 8 nucleotides align to TRBD2. This CDR3 has 18 amino acids. Germline loops: CDR1 SGHTA, CDR2 FQGTGA. V was pared by 5 bases and J by 2 bases, with 17 bases of the junction left unmatched. The CDR3 sequence: CASSDQLASPGLAYEQYF. The CDR3 region has the DNA TGTGCCAGCAGCGACCAGCTTGCCTCGCCGGGACTAGCCTACGAGCAGTACTTC.